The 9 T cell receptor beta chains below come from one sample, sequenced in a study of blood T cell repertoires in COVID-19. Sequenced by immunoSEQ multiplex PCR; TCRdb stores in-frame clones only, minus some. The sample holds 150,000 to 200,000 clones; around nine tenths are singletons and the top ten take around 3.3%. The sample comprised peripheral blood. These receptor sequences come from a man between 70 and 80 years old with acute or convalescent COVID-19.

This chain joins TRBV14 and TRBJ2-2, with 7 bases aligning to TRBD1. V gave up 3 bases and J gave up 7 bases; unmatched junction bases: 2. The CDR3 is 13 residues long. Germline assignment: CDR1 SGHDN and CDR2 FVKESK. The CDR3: CASSQTGSGELFF. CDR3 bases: TGTGCCAGCAGCCAGACAGGGAGCGGGGAGCTGTTTTTT.

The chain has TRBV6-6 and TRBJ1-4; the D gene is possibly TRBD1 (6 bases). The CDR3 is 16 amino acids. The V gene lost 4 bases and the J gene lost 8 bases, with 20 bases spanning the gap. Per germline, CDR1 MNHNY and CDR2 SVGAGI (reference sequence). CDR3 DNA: TGTGCCAGCAGTTTCCCTGCGGGGGGGCTTCGAGAAAAACTGTTTTTT. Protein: CASSFPAGGLREKLFF.

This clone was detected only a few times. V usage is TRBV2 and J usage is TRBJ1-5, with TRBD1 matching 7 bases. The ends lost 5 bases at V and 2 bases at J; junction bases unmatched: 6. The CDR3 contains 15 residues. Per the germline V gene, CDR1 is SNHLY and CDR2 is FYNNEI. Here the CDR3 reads CASSQQGIGNQPQHF. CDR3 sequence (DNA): TGTGCCAGCAGTCAACAGGGGATCGGCAATCAGCCCCAGCATTTT. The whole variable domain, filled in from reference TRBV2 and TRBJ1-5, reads EPEVTQTPSHQVTQMGQEVILRCVPISNHLYFYWYRQILGQKVEFLVSFYNNEISEKSEIFDDQFSVERPDGSNFTLKIRSTKLEDSAMYFCASSQQGIGNQPQHFGDGTRLSIL.

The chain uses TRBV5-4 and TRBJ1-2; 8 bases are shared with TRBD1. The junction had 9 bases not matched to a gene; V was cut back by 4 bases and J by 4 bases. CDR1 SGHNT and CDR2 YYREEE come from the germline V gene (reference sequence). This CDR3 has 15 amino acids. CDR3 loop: CASSMPGQAVYGYTF. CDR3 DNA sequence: TGTGCCAGCAGCATGCCGGGACAGGCCGTCTATGGCTACACCTTC.

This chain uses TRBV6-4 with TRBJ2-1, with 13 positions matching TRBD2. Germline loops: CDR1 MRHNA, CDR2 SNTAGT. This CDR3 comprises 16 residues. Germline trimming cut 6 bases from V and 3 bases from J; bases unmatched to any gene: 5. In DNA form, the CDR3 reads TGTGCCAGCAGCCCGGGACTAGCGGGGATCTACAATGAGCAGTTCTTC. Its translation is CASSPGLAGIYNEQFF.

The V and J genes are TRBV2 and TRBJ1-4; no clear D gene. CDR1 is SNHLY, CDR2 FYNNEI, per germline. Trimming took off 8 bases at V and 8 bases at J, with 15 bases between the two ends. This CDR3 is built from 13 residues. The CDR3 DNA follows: TGTGCCAGCTCTTTATGGGAGGAAGAAAAACTGTTTTTT. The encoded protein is CASSLWEEEKLFF.

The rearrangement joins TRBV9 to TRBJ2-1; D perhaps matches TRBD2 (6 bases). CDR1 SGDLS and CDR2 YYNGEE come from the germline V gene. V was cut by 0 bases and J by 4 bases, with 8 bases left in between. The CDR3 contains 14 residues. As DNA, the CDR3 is TGTGCCAGCAGCGTAGACGGGACTTACAATGAGCAGTTCTTC. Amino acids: CASSVDGTYNEQFF.

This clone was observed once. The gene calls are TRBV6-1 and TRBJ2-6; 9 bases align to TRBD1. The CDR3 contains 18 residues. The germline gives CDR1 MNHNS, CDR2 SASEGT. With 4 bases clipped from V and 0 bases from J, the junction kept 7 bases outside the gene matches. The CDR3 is CASSAAGQGSSGANVLTF. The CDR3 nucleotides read TGTGCCAGCAGTGCGGCGGGACAGGGTTCCTCTGGGGCCAACGTCCTGACTTTC.

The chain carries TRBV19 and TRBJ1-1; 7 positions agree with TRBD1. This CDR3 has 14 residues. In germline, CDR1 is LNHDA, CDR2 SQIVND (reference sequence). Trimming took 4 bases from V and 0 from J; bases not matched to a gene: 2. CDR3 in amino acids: CASSKGQMNTEAFF. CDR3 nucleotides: TGTGCCAGTAGTAAGGGACAGATGAACACTGAAGCTTTCTTT. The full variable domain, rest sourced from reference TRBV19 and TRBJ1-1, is DGGITQSPKYLFRKEGQNVTLSCEQNLNHDAMYWYRQDPGQGLRLIYYSQIVNDFQKGDIAEGYSVSREKKESFPLTVTSAQKNPTAFYLCASSKGQMNTEAFFGQGTRLTVV.